This TCR beta chain was retrieved from a study of neoadjuvant anti-PD-1 for oral cavity cancer. Findings and caveats of the study: Treg/Th17 ratio rose with pretreatment blood and fell with post-treatment tumor TCRbeta clonality. Non-responders to neoadjuvant nivolumab had significantly more clonal PBMC T cells than responders. With a few patients per group, TCR findings need larger cohorts.

PBMC libraries mostly used 400 to 550 ng of input genomic DNA, with six replicates per sample. TCRdb's copy holds only in-frame clones and misses some; the assay was immunoSEQ multiplex PCR. The repertoire holds about 9,800 clones, with about 67% as singletons. In germline, CDR1 is KGHSH, CDR2 LQKENI. The V end lost 6 bases, the J end lost 1 base, and 15 bases lay between the germline ends. There are 15 residues in the CDR3. This clone appeared once. Its antigen is undetermined. Time point in this sample: after neoadjuvant nivolumab, at surgical resection. The chain has TRBV18 and TRBJ2-5; tentatively, D is TRBD1 or TRBD2 (5 bases each). The receptor was isolated from a person aged 40-85 years with oral cavity squamous cell carcinoma. Specimen: PBMCs, collected after nivolumab (anti-PD-1) treatment. In nucleotides, the CDR3 is TGTGCCAGCTCTCCCGGGACCCTAACCCAAGAGACCCAGTACTTC. The encoded protein is CASSPGTLTQETQYF.